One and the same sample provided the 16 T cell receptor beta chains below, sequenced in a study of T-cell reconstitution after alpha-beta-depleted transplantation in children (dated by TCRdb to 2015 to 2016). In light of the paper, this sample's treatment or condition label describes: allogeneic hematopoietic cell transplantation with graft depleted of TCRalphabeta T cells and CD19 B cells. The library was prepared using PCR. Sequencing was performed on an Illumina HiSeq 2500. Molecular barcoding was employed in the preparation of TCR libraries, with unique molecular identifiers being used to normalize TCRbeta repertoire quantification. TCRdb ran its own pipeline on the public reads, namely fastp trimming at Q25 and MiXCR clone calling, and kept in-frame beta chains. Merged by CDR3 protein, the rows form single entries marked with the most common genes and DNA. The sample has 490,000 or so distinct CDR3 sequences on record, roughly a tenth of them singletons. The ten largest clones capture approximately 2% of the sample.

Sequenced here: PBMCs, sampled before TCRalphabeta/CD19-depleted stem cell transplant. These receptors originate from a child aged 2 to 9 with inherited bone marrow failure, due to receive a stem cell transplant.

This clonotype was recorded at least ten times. The CDR3 region has the DNA TGCAGCGTTGTCGGGGACAACCTCATGAACACTGAAGCTTTCTTT. Encoded protein: CSVVGDNLMNTEAFF. The V call is TRBV29-1, the J call TRBJ1-1, with D possibly matching TRBD1 (6 bases). Germline V CDR1 and CDR2: SQVTM, ANQGSEA. This CDR3 region has 15 residues. The germline V and J ends were trimmed by 4 bases and 0 bases, with 15 bases remaining between them.

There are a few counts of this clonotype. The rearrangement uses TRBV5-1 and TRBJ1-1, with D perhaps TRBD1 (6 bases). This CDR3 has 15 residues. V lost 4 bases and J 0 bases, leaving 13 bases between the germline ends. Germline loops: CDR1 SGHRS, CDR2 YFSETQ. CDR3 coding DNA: TGCGCCAGCAGCGACTACAGGGAGATGAACACTGAAGCTTTCTTT. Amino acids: CASSDYREMNTEAFF.

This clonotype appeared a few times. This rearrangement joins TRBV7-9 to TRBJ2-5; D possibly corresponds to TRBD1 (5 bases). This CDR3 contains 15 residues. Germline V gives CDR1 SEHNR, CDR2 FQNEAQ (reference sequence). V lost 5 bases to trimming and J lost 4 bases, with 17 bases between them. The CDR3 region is CASSPVQGSPETQYF. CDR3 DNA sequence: TGTGCCAGCAGCCCCGTCCAGGGTAGCCCAGAGACCCAGTACTTC.

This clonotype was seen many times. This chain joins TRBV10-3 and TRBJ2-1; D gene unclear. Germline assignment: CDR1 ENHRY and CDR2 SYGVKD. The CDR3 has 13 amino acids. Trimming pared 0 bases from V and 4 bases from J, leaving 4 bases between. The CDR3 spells CAISESGYNEQFF. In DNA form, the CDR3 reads TGTGCCATCAGTGAGTCAGGGTACAATGAGCAGTTCTTC.

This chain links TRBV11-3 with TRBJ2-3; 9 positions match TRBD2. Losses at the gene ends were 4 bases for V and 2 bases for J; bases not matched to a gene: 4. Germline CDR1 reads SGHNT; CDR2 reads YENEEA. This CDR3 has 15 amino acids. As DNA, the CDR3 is TGTGCCAGCAGCTCCGCGGGGGGGGCCACAGATACGCAGTATTTT. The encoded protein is CASSSAGGATDTQYF.

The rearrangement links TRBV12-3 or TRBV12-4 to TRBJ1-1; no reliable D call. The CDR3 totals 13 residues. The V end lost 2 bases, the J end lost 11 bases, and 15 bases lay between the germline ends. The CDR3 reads CASSLSPFRPAFF. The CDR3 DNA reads TGTGCCAGCAGTTTAAGCCCATTCCGTCCGGCTTTCTTT.

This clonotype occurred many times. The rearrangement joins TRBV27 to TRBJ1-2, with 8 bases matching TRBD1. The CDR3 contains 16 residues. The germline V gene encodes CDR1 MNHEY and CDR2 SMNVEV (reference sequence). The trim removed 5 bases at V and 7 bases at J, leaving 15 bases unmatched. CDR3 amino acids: CASSTTSQGEAVGYTF. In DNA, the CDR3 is TGTGCCAGCAGTACGACCTCACAGGGGGAAGCGGTTGGCTACACCTTC.

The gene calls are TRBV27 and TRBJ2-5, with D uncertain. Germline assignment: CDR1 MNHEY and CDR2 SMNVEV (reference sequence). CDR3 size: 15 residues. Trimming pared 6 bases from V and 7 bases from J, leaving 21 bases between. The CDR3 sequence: CASSQGRHVPGTQYF. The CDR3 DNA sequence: TGTGCCAGCAGCCAAGGCAGGCACGTCCCGGGGACCCAGTACTTC.

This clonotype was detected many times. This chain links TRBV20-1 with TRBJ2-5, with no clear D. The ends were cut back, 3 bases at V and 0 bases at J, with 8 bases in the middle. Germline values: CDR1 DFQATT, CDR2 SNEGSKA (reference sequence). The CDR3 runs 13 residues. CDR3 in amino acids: CSASITNQETQYF. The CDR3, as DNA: TGCAGTGCTAGTATCACTAACCAAGAGACCCAGTACTTC.

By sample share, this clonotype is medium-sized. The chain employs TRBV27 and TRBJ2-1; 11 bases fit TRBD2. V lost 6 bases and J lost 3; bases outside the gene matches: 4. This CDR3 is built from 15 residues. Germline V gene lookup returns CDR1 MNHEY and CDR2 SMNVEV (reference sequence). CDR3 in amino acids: CASRLTSGSYNEQFF. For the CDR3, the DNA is TGTGCCAGCAGACTCACTAGCGGGAGCTACAATGAGCAGTTCTTC.

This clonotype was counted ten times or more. DNA of the CDR3: TGTGCCAGCAGCCCAAGGGCTAGCGGGAGGGCGGGCGAGCAGTACTTC. This encodes CASSPRASGRAGEQYF. The chain links TRBV7-2 to TRBJ2-7; 12 nucleotides align to TRBD2. Germline V gene data show CDR1 as SGHTA and CDR2 as FQGNSA. This CDR3 is built from 16 residues. J was trimmed by 6 bases and V by 5 bases; bases with no gene match: 11.

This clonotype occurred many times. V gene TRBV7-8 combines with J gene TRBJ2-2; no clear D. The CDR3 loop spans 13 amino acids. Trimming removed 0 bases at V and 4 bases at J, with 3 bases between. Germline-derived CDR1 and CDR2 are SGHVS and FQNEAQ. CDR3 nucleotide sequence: TGTGCCAGCAGCTTAGCGTTCACCGGGGAGCTGTTTTTT. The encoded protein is CASSLAFTGELFF.

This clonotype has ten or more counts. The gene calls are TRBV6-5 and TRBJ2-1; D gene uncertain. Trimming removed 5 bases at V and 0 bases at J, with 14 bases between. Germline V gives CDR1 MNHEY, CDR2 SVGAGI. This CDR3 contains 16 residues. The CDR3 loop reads CASSPTRRSSYNEQFF. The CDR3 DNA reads TGTGCCAGCAGTCCCACTCGACGGAGCTCCTACAATGAGCAGTTCTTC.

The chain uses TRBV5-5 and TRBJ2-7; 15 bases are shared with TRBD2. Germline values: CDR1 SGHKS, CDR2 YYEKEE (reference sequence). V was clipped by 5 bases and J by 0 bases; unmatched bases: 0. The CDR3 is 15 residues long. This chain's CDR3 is CASRGLAGGSYEQYF. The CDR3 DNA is TGTGCCAGCAGGGGACTAGCGGGAGGCTCCTACGAGCAGTACTTC. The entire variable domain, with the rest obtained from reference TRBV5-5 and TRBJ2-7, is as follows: DAGVTQSPTHLIKTRGQQVTLRCSPISGHKSVSWYQQVLGQGPQFIFQYYEKEERGRGNFPDRFSARQFPNYSSELNVNALLLGDSALYLCASRGLAGGSYEQYFGPGTRLTVT.

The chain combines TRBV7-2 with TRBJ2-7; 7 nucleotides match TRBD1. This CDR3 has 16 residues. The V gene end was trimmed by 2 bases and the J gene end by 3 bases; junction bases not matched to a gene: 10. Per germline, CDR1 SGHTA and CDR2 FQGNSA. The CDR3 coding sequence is TGTGCCAGCAGCTTATATACAGGGGCAGGGCGCTACGAGCAGTACTTC. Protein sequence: CASSLYTGAGRYEQYF. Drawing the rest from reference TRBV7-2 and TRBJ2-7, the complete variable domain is GAGVSQSPSNKVTEKGKDVELRCDPISGHTALYWYRQSLGQGLEFLIYFQGNSAPDKSGLPSDRFSAERTGGSVSTLTIQRTQQEDSAVYLCASSLYTGAGRYEQYFGPGTRLTVT.

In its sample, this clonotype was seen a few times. CDR3: CASRPYWGITDLIPHEQYF. In nucleotides, the CDR3 is TGTGCCAGCAGACCGTACTGGGGAATCACAGACCTAATCCCCCACGAGCAGTACTTC. The V gene is TRBV6-2 or TRBV6-3, the J gene TRBJ2-7; D gene ambiguous. The germline CDR1 and CDR2 sequences are MNHEY and SVGEGT. CDR3 length equals 19 residues. V lost 6 bases, J lost 5 bases, and 32 bases lay in between.